These 31 T cell receptor beta chains originate from one sample sequenced in a study of cytomegalovirus exposure and HLA in healthy donors (dated by TCRdb to between 2016 and 2019). Libraries were constructed by the immunoSEQ multiplex PCR assay. For the multiplex PCR, a mixture combining 60 forward primers for TCR Vbeta segments and 13 reverse primers for TCR Jbeta segments was used. TCRdb limited this immuneACCESS table to in-frame rearrangements with V and J called. A share of clones is missing; checked studies link under half to unresolved V genes, and the rest is unexplained. The sample profile shows some 110,000 clones; roughly 79% of them were found once. 5% to 6.5% of the sample is held by the ten biggest clonotypes. The source material was PBMCs. The origin of the receptors is a man aged 55 to 70 in good health and CMV-seropositive.

The V call is TRBV11-2, the J call TRBJ1-1; no reliable D call. Trimming cost V 5 bases and J 2 bases, with 12 bases left between them. The germline V gene has CDR1 SGHAT and CDR2 FQNNGV. The CDR3 covers 14 residues. The CDR3 protein is CASSRSYANTEAFF. In DNA, the CDR3 is TGTGCCAGCAGCCGGTCGTATGCAAACACTGAAGCTTTCTTT.

The chain joins TRBV6-5 to TRBJ1-1, with a weak D call TRBD1 (5 bases). This CDR3 has 15 residues. V lost 5 bases, J lost 2 bases, and 15 bases lay in between. Germline V CDR1 and CDR2: MNHEY, SVGAGI. The CDR3 DNA reads as TGTGCCAGCAGTCAAGGACGCCAGGGTAACACTGAAGCTTTCTTT. Its protein product is CASSQGRQGNTEAFF.

V usage is TRBV7-2 and J usage is TRBJ2-1; 10 positions agree with TRBD2. The CDR3 contains 15 residues. The V and J ends lost 3 bases and 10 bases, in that order; junction bases with no gene match: 9. The germline CDR1 and CDR2 sequences are SGHTA and FQGNSA. CDR3 sequence (DNA): TGTGCCAGCAGCTTGCTAGCGGGGGCTAGCGGGGAGCAGTTCTTC. Translated: CASSLLAGASGEQFF.

The V and J genes are TRBV7-9 and TRBJ2-1; a possible D gene is TRBD2 (5 bases). CDR1 and CDR2 from the germline V gene are SEHNR and FQNEAQ (reference sequence). This CDR3 has 11 amino acids. CDR3 DNA sequence: TGTTCACTCAGAGGGTACAATGAGCAGTTCTTC. Encoded protein: CSLRGYNEQFF.

The rearrangement uses TRBV6-5 and TRBJ1-1; D remains unclear. Germline CDR1 MNHEY, CDR2 SVGAGI. This CDR3 is 11 amino acids long. V was shortened by 6 bases and J by 10 bases, with 12 bases between the two germline ends. CDR3 sequence reads: CASSPGRVAFF. CDR3 nucleotide sequence: TGTGCCAGCAGCCCCGGGCGGGTAGCTTTCTTT.

This clone turned up a few times. This sequence joins TRBV6-6 and TRBJ2-7, with 11 bases matching TRBD1. This CDR3 spans 14 amino acids. Trimming at V came to 6 bases and at J to 2 bases, leaving 3 bases not matched to a gene. Germline CDR1 is MNHNY and CDR2 is SVGAGI (reference sequence). The CDR3 DNA is TGTGCCAGCAGGGCGGGACAGGGGGCCTACGAGCAGTACTTC. It encodes CASRAGQGAYEQYF.

The CDR3, as DNA: TGTGCCAGCAATCCTCGAGGGGACACGAACACCGGGGAGCTGTTTTTT. Encoded protein: CASNPRGDTNTGELFF. The chain joins TRBV27 to TRBJ2-2, with D possibly matching TRBD1 (6 bases). V lost 7 bases and J lost 0, with 15 bases in between. The CDR3 spans 16 residues. In germline, CDR1 is MNHEY, CDR2 SMNVEV (reference sequence).

The chain recombines TRBV11-2 with TRBJ1-6; 10 nucleotides line up with TRBD1. The V and J ends lost 5 bases and 7 bases, in that order; junction bases with no gene match: 5. The CDR3 has 15 residues. Germline V gene lookup returns CDR1 SGHAT and CDR2 FQNNGV. DNA for the CDR3: TGTGCCAGCAGCCCCCAGGGACAGGGGAATTCACCCCTCCACTTT. Protein: CASSPQGQGNSPLHF.

As for this clone: This sample also contains other DNA sequences that code for the same CDR3. This chain joins TRBV11-2 and TRBJ1-2; 8 bases align to TRBD1. CDR3 length: 13 residues. J was trimmed by 3 bases and V by 5 bases; bases with no gene match: 2. Germline V lookup: CDR1 SGHAT, CDR2 FQNNGV. The CDR3, as DNA: TGTGCCAGCAGCCCGGGACAGGACTATGGCTACACCTTC. Its translation: CASSPGQDYGYTF.

This chain connects TRBV10-1 to TRBJ1-3; D is uncertain. This CDR3 has 15 residues. Per the germline V gene, CDR1 is WNHNN and CDR2 is SYGVQD (reference sequence). V dropped 0 bases and J dropped 4 bases, with 10 bases sitting between them. CDR3 amino acids: CASSESGAAGNTIYF. For the CDR3, the DNA is TGCGCCAGCAGTGAGTCCGGAGCTGCAGGAAACACCATATATTTT.

This clone was detected a few times. This sequence joins TRBV12-2 and TRBJ2-7; TRBD1 is the table's D call and was not checked against the DNA. TRBV12-2 is termed a pseudogene. The CDR3 totals 18 residues. Here the CDR3 DNA reads TGTGCAAGTCGCTCACCATCCAGCGACAGGGTTGGGCCCTACGAGCAGTACTTC. It codes for CASRSPSSDRVGPYEQYF.

The CDR3 here is CASSLVGGGSKYEQYF. CDR3 nucleotides: TGCGCCAGCAGCTTGGTAGGGGGGGGGTCAAAATACGAGCAGTACTTC. V and J are TRBV5-1 and TRBJ2-7, with D perhaps matching TRBD2 (7 bases). CDR1 is SGHRS, CDR2 YFSETQ, per germline. Trimming left V 0 bases short and J 4 bases short, with 17 bases between. This CDR3 comprises 16 residues. The variable domain in full, with the rest retrieved from reference TRBV5-1 and TRBJ2-7, is KAGVTQTPRYLIKTRGQQVTLSCSPISGHRSVSWYQQTPGQGLQFLFEYFSETQRNKGNFPGRFSGRQFSNSRSEMNVSTLELGDSALYLCASSLVGGGSKYEQYFGPGTRLTVT.

The chain has TRBV6-5 and TRBJ2-4, with D possibly matching TRBD1 (5 bases). The CDR3 length is 15 residues. CDR1 and CDR2 from the germline V gene are MNHEY and SVGAGI. The V end lost 4 bases, the J end lost 0 bases, and 10 bases lay between the germline ends. The CDR3 spells CASSSPRGAKNIQYF. The CDR3 coding sequence is TGTGCCAGCAGTTCCCCAAGGGGAGCCAAAAACATTCAGTACTTC.

The chain combines TRBV7-9 with TRBJ2-1, with D hard to call. Germline CDR1 reads SEHNR; CDR2 reads FQNEAQ (reference sequence). Trimming pared 1 base from V and 6 bases from J, leaving 10 bases between. The CDR3 has 14 residues. CDR3 nucleotides: TGTGCCAGCAGCTTAGGCCCCGTCGGCAATGAGCAGTTCTTC. Its protein product is CASSLGPVGNEQFF.

The gene calls are TRBV19 and TRBJ2-3, with TRBD2 identical over 9 bases. CDR3 size: 17 residues. Germline loops: CDR1 LNHDA, CDR2 SQIVND (reference sequence). The trim removed 4 bases at V and 2 bases at J, leaving 10 bases unmatched. Here the CDR3 DNA reads TGTGCCAGTAGTACCAACCCAGCGGGGGGCTCCACAGATACGCAGTATTTT. This gives the protein CASSTNPAGGSTDTQYF.

This clone was seen just once. J is TRBJ2-5 and V is TRBV5-1; 8 bases match TRBD1. The DNA end lines up better with TRBJ2-7; the J call may be wrong. The germline V gene encodes CDR1 SGHRS and CDR2 YFSETQ. The CDR3 contains 15 residues. The CDR3 sequence: CASSPRQGAVDEQYF. CDR3 bases: TGCGCCAGCAGTCCCCGCCAGGGGGCGGTGGACGAGCAGTACTTC.

This chain uses TRBV7-2 with TRBJ2-4; unclear D gene. The CDR3 has 17 amino acids. V lost 1 base and J lost 2, with 15 bases in between. Germline V lookup: CDR1 SGHTA, CDR2 FQGNSA. This chain's CDR3 is CASSLDGRGETKNIQYF. The CDR3 region has the DNA TGTGCCAGCAGCTTAGATGGCCGAGGCGAAACCAAAAACATTCAGTACTTC.

The CDR3 is CASSLRTLRGEQFF. For the CDR3, the DNA is TGTGCCAGCAGCCTCAGGACCCTTCGGGGAGAGCAGTTCTTC. The genes are TRBV9 and TRBJ2-1; perhaps TRBD2 as D (5 bases). Germline V gene lookup returns CDR1 SGDLS and CDR2 YYNGEE. V dropped 4 bases and J dropped 10 bases, with 18 bases sitting between them. The CDR3 loop spans 14 amino acids.

The V gene is TRBV20-1, the J gene TRBJ2-2, with D uncertain. V was trimmed by 5 bases and J by 1 base, leaving 2 bases between them. The CDR3 is 11 amino acids. CDR1 and CDR2 (germline): DFQATT, SNEGSKA (reference sequence). The CDR3 protein is CSARNTGELFF. The CDR3 DNA reads TGCAGTGCTCGGAACACCGGGGAGCTGTTTTTT.

V usage is TRBV27 and J usage is TRBJ2-7, with D possibly matching TRBD1 (6 bases). CDR1 is MNHEY, CDR2 SMNVEV, per germline (reference sequence). CDR3 length: 14 residues. With 6 bases removed from V and 2 bases from J, the gap between germline ends came to 14 bases. CDR3 sequence: CASSFGQQTYEQYF. For the CDR3, the DNA is TGTGCCAGCAGCTTCGGACAGCAGACCTACGAGCAGTACTTC.

This clone was detected a few times. The V and J genes are TRBV5-6 and TRBJ2-7; maybe TRBD2 (6 bases). Germline CDR1 reads SGHDT; CDR2 reads YYEEEE. The CDR3 length is 14 residues. V was trimmed by 5 bases and J by 2 bases, leaving 14 bases between them. The CDR3 loop reads CASRMEGGTYEQYF. The CDR3 DNA is TGTGCCAGCAGGATGGAGGGTGGGACCTACGAGCAGTACTTC.

The rearrangement uses TRBV2 and TRBJ2-3, with TRBD2 matching 9 bases. The CDR3 totals 16 residues. Germline-derived CDR1 and CDR2 are SNHLY and FYNNEI. V was clipped by 5 bases and J by 3 bases; unmatched bases: 9. The CDR3: CASSFEASGITDTQYF. CDR3 DNA: TGTGCCAGCAGTTTTGAGGCTAGCGGGATTACAGATACGCAGTATTTT.

The chain employs TRBV5-4 and TRBJ2-3; D uncertain. The ends were cut back, 4 bases at V and 0 bases at J, with 15 bases in the middle. The CDR3 length is 16 residues. CDR1 SGHNT and CDR2 YYREEE come from the germline V gene (reference sequence). CDR3 sequence: CASSPRVGSSTDTQYF. DNA for the CDR3: TGTGCCAGCAGCCCCCGGGTGGGTTCTAGCACAGATACGCAGTATTTT. The full variable domain, with the rest looked up from reference TRBV5-4 and TRBJ2-3, is ETGVTQSPTHLIKTRGQQVTLRCSSQSGHNTVSWYQQALGQGPQFIFQYYREEENGRGNFPPRFSGLQFPNYSSELNVNALELDDSALYLCASSPRVGSSTDTQYFGPGTRLTVL.

The table lists this clone with a few counts. At one end, the junction sequence differs from germline, possibly due to a read error. The rearrangement joins TRBV7-9 to TRBJ2-7; 14 bases are a match to TRBD2. The CDR3 extends over 16 amino acids. Germline lookup yields CDR1 SEHNR and CDR2 FQNEAQ (reference sequence). Here the CDR3 DNA reads TGTTCCAGCAGCTTGACTAGCGGGGGGGCTGGTGACGAGCAGTACTTC. Translated: CSSSLTSGGAGDEQYF.

This rearrangement joins TRBV19 to TRBJ1-6, with 7 bases matching TRBD1. Germline V gene lookup returns CDR1 LNHDA and CDR2 SQIVND (reference sequence). V lost 5 bases to trimming and J lost 2 bases; unmatched junction nucleotides: 3. The CDR3 length is 15 residues. This chain's CDR3 is CASSPQGPYNSPLHF. The CDR3 DNA is TGTGCCAGTAGTCCACAGGGGCCCTATAATTCACCCCTCCACTTT.

The chain uses TRBV18 and TRBJ1-1; D is possibly TRBD1 (5 bases). CDR1 is KGHSH, CDR2 LQKENI, per germline. The V end was cut by 4 bases, the J end by 5 bases, with 8 bases between. The CDR3 runs to 12 residues. The CDR3 region has the DNA TGTGCCAGCTCACGCAGGGAAACTGAAGCTTTCTTT. It is translated as CASSRRETEAFF.

J is TRBJ2-3 and V is TRBV19; 10 bases map to TRBD2. There are 16 residues in the CDR3. Germline trimming cut 0 bases from V and 1 base from J; bases unmatched to any gene: 1. The germline CDR1 and CDR2 sequences are LNHDA and SQIVND (reference sequence). In DNA, the CDR3 is TGTGCCAGTAGTATAGACGGGACTAGCGGCACAGATACGCAGTATTTT. It translates to CASSIDGTSGTDTQYF.

The chain employs TRBV7-9 and TRBJ2-3; a weak D match, TRBD2 (6 bases). V was cut by 1 base and J by 5 bases, with 10 bases left in between. The CDR3 length is 14 residues. CDR1 and CDR2 (germline): SEHNR, FQNEAQ (reference sequence). The CDR3 nucleotides read TGTGCCAGCAGCTTAGGCGGGGTTTTAGATACGCAGTATTTT. Its translation: CASSLGGVLDTQYF.

CDR3 amino acids: CASTEGIGASQPQHF. In DNA, the CDR3 is TGTGCCAGCACTGAGGGGATAGGGGCCTCTCAGCCCCAGCATTTT. The V call is TRBV2, the J call TRBJ1-5; weak D call: TRBD1 (5 bases). This CDR3 is built from 15 residues. The V end was cut by 7 bases, the J end by 6 bases, with 19 bases between. Germline V gene sequence: CDR1 SNHLY, CDR2 FYNNEI.

A word on this clone: Other DNA sequences in this sample translate to the same CDR3. This sequence joins TRBV5-4 and TRBJ2-2; possible D gene TRBD1, 5 bases. The ends were cut back, 5 bases at V and 1 base at J, with 9 bases in the middle. The CDR3 has 14 residues. Per the germline V gene, CDR1 is SGHNT and CDR2 is YYREEE (reference sequence). The DNA for the CDR3 is TGTGCCAGCAGTTTAGGACAGAACACCGGGGAGCTGTTTTTT. It codes for CASSLGQNTGELFF.

CDR3 sequence (DNA): TGTGCCAGCAGCCGATCCCCCGGGACTAGCGGGGGGGGATACACCGGGGAGCTGTTTTTT. The encoded protein is CASSRSPGTSGGGYTGELFF. This sequence joins TRBV4-2 and TRBJ2-2; 16 nucleotides match TRBD2. The V segment lost 4 bases and the J segment 3 bases; nucleotides outside the gene matches: 11. CDR3 length: 20 amino acids. Per the germline V gene, CDR1 is LGHNA and CDR2 is YNFKEQ.